Here is one T cell receptor beta chain with its context. Its antigen is still unknown. The CDR3 runs 13 residues. The V and J ends lost 5 bases and 4 bases, in that order; junction bases with no gene match: 4. Germline V CDR1 and CDR2: WSHSY, SAAADI. For sorted subsets, 150 to 250 ng DNA per replicate equaled about 27,000 T cell genomes. Using immunoSEQ multiplex PCR, the repertoire was profiled, and TCRdb retains in-frame clones only, with some absent. The table lists 1.5 million to 2.5 million clones, about 95% of them singletons. The entry originates in a study of shared clonotypes between healthy human individuals. Study overall: In total, the donors were two women and three men aged 18 to 49. Study outcomes and limitations: Sorted-subset sequencing, rarefaction showed, was incomplete despite large depth. Naive subsets tended to show greater estimated richness than memory subsets.

Terminally differentiated effector memory CD45RA+ cells were excluded by CCR7 positive selection of CD45RO-negative cells. V usage is TRBV10-2 and J usage is TRBJ1-2; TRBD1 agrees at 7 bases. The material sequenced was naive CD8+ T cells sorted from blood. This TCR was recovered from a man younger than 35 in good health. CDR3 nucleotides: TGCGCCAGCAGTACAGGGGCGGGCTATGGCTACACCTTC. Amino acid sequence: CASSTGAGYGYTF.